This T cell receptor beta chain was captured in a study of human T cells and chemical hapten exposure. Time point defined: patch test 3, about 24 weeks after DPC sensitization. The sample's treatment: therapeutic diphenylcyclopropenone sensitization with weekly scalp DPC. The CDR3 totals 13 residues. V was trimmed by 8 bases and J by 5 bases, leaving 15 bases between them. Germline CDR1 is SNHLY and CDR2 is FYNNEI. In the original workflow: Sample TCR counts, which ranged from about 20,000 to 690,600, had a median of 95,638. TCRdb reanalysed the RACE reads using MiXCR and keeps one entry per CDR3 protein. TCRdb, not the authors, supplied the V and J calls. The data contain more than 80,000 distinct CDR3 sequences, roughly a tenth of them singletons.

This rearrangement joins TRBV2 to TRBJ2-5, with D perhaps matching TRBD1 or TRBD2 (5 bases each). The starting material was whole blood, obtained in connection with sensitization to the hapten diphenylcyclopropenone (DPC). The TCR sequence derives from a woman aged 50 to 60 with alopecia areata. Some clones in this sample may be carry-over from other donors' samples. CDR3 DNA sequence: TGTGCCAGCTCACAGGACACGGGGGAGACCCAGTACTTC. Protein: CASSQDTGETQYF.